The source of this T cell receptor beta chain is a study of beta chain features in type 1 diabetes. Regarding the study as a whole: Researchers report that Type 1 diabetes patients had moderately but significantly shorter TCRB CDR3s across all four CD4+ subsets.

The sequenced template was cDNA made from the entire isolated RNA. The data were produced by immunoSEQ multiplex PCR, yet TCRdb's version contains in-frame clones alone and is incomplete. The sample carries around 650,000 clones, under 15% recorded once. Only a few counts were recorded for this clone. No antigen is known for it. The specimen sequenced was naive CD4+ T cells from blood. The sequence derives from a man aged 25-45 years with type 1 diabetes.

As DNA, the CDR3 is TGTGCCAGCAGACCCTCCCTAGAGAGGGATGAGCAGTTCTTC. This translates into CASRPSLERDEQFF. This sequence joins TRBV6-5 and TRBJ2-1, with a tentative D call TRBD2 (5 bases). Trimming removed 6 bases at V and 8 bases at J, with 17 bases between. The CDR3 runs to 14 residues. Germline lookup yields CDR1 MNHEY and CDR2 SVGAGI.